A single sample is the source of the 32 T cell receptor beta chains below, sequenced in a study of cytomegalovirus exposure and HLA in healthy donors. In the PCR, 60 Vbeta and 13 Jbeta primers were used. Assay: immunoSEQ multiplex PCR; the TCRdb copy retains only in-frame clones and omits some. The data show 75,000 to 85,000 clones, 80% seen once. The sequencing sample was made of PBMCs. These receptors were obtained from a male donor in good health and CMV-seronegative.

The chain carries TRBV28 and TRBJ2-3; 7 bases line up with TRBD2. V was clipped by 5 bases and J by 4 bases; unmatched bases: 6. The CDR3 covers 14 residues. Per germline, CDR1 MDHEN and CDR2 SYDVKM. The CDR3 bases are TGTGCCAGCAGTAACGGACTAGGGGCAGATACGCAGTATTTT. Translation: CASSNGLGADTQYF.

The genes are TRBV5-1 and TRBJ2-1; D not resolved. The germline V gene has CDR1 SGHRS and CDR2 YFSETQ. Trimming stripped 2 bases from V and 0 bases from J, with 18 bases between. The CDR3 consists of 18 residues. CDR3 bases: TGCGCCAGCAGCTTTACCCCTGACACTGTTAGCTCCTACAATGAGCAGTTCTTC. Translating it yields CASSFTPDTVSSYNEQFF.

The J gene is TRBJ1-1, the V gene TRBV4-3; TRBD1 might be the D (5 bases). Germline V gives CDR1 LGHNA, CDR2 YSLEER. The V gene lost 1 base and the J gene lost 1 base, with 13 bases spanning the gap. CDR3 size: 16 residues. The CDR3 bases are TGCGCCAGCAGCCAAGGAAGGACAAACTCGAACACTGAAGCTTTCTTT. Its translation is CASSQGRTNSNTEAFF.

This clone was counted once. The chain has TRBV29-1 and TRBJ2-1, with 13 bases matching TRBD2. J gave up 9 bases and V 6 bases, and 5 bases lay outside the gene matches. Germline V gene data show CDR1 as SQVTM and CDR2 as ANQGSEA. The CDR3 is 13 amino acids. The CDR3 is CSVGLAGDGEQFF. Written as DNA, the CDR3 is TGCAGCGTCGGACTAGCGGGAGATGGTGAGCAGTTCTTC.

The chain recombines TRBV19 with TRBJ2-6, with D perhaps matching TRBD1 (6 bases). Trimming removed 3 bases at V and 1 base at J, with 25 bases between. Per germline, CDR1 LNHDA and CDR2 SQIVND (reference sequence). The CDR3 consists of 21 residues. CDR3 protein: CASSIQGWSGRGSSGANVLTF. CDR3 bases: TGTGCCAGTAGTATCCAGGGATGGTCGGGCAGGGGATCGTCTGGGGCCAACGTCCTGACTTTC. Combining the CDR3 with reference TRBV19 and TRBJ2-6 gives the whole variable domain DGGITQSPKYLFRKEGQNVTLSCEQNLNHDAMYWYRQDPGQGLRLIYYSQIVNDFQKGDIAEGYSVSREKKESFPLTVTSAQKNPTAFYLCASSIQGWSGRGSSGANVLTFGAGSRLTVL.

The chain recombines TRBV6-6 with TRBJ2-7; 7 bases are a match to TRBD2. There are 14 residues in the CDR3. V gave up 7 bases and J gave up 5 bases; unmatched junction bases: 11. Germline CDR1 is MNHNY and CDR2 is SVGAGI (reference sequence). CDR3 nucleotide sequence: TGTGCCAGCAAATCGACGCGGGGGATCGACGAGCAGTACTTC. It is translated as CASKSTRGIDEQYF.

The chain has TRBV2 and TRBJ2-1; 9 nucleotides match TRBD1. The trim removed 2 bases at V and 8 bases at J, leaving 7 bases unmatched. Germline assignment: CDR1 SNHLY and CDR2 FYNNEI. The CDR3 is made up of 15 amino acids. The CDR3 bases are TGTGCCAGCAGTGAAATAGGGACAGGGATCGATGAGCAGTTCTTC. Amino acids: CASSEIGTGIDEQFF.

As DNA, the CDR3 is TGTGCCAGCTCTCTGGCTCAACTAGCGTATGAGCAGTTCTTC. This encodes CASSLAQLAYEQFF. The rearrangement joins TRBV19 to TRBJ2-1, with TRBD2 identical over 7 bases. Trimming cost V 9 bases and J 8 bases; bases outside gene matches: 13. This CDR3 has 14 amino acids. Germline V lookup: CDR1 LNHDA, CDR2 SQIVND (reference sequence). Full variable domain (outside the CDR3, taken from reference TRBV19 and TRBJ2-1): DGGITQSPKYLFRKEGQNVTLSCEQNLNHDAMYWYRQDPGQGLRLIYYSQIVNDFQKGDIAEGYSVSREKKESFPLTVTSAQKNPTAFYLCASSLAQLAYEQFFGPGTRLTVL.

The chain recombines TRBV7-3 with TRBJ1-1; D may be TRBD1 (5 bases). The CDR3 extends over 16 amino acids. Germline V gene sequence: CDR1 SGHTA, CDR2 FQGTGA. V was shortened by 5 bases and J by 0 bases, with 16 bases between the two germline ends. CDR3 region: CASSRWGGDMNTEAFF. CDR3 DNA: TGTGCCAGCAGCCGATGGGGAGGGGATATGAACACTGAAGCTTTCTTT.

V gene TRBV4-2 combines with J gene TRBJ1-4; 9 bases line up with TRBD1. After removal of 3 bases from V and 5 bases from J, the junction contained 4 bases not matched to a gene. Looked up from germline, CDR1 is LGHNA and CDR2 is YNFKEQ. The CDR3 runs to 15 residues. The CDR3 DNA reads as TGTGCCAGCAGCCAGATGGGACAGGGCAATGAAAAACTGTTTTTT. Encoded protein: CASSQMGQGNEKLFF.

The chain recombines TRBV18 with TRBJ2-5, with D perhaps TRBD1 (6 bases). The V end lost 2 bases, the J end lost 2 bases, and 9 bases lay between the germline ends. The CDR3 is 14 residues long. Germline V lookup: CDR1 KGHSH, CDR2 LQKENI. The CDR3 DNA is TGTGCCAGCTCACCAAGAGGACAGCAAGAGACCCAGTACTTC. Its protein product is CASSPRGQQETQYF.

The CDR3 reads CASSSLAGLNNEQFF. The CDR3 DNA reads TGTGCCAGCAGTTCACTAGCGGGTCTAAACAATGAGCAGTTCTTC. This chain links TRBV28 with TRBJ2-1; 9 bases match TRBD2. Germline CDR1 and CDR2: MDHEN and SYDVKM. J lost 5 bases, V lost 4 bases, and 6 bases had no gene match. The CDR3 length is 15 residues.

J is TRBJ2-3 and V is TRBV5-8, with D tentatively TRBD1 (6 bases). The V end lost 10 bases, the J end lost 1 base, and 13 bases lay between the germline ends. In germline, CDR1 is SGHTS, CDR2 YDEGEE. The CDR3 consists of 13 residues. DNA of the CDR3: TGTGCCGGAGTTTACAGGGGCACAGATACGCAGTATTTT. It codes for CAGVYRGTDTQYF.

This clone has only a few counts. J is TRBJ2-3 and V is TRBV5-1; D call uncertain. CDR3 length equals 14 residues. The V gene's germline CDR1 is SGHRS and CDR2 YFSETQ. Trimming removed 0 bases at V and 6 bases at J, with 11 bases between. The chain's CDR3 is CASSLVQIPDTQYF. For the CDR3, the DNA is TGCGCCAGCAGCTTGGTTCAGATCCCGGATACGCAGTATTTT. The whole variable domain, filled in from reference TRBV5-1 and TRBJ2-3, reads KAGVTQTPRYLIKTRGQQVTLSCSPISGHRSVSWYQQTPGQGLQFLFEYFSETQRNKGNFPGRFSGRQFSNSRSEMNVSTLELGDSALYLCASSLVQIPDTQYFGPGTRLTVL.

The chain links TRBV19 to TRBJ2-5; the match to TRBD1 covers 7 bases. J gave up 5 bases and V 9 bases, and 9 bases lay outside the gene matches. The CDR3 runs 13 residues. CDR1 is LNHDA, CDR2 SQIVND, per germline (reference sequence). The CDR3 sequence: CASAQGRGETQYF. DNA of the CDR3: TGTGCCAGCGCACAGGGCAGGGGGGAGACCCAGTACTTC.

This clone was detected only once. This sequence joins TRBV10-3 and TRBJ1-2, with TRBD1 identical over 7 bases. The CDR3 has 13 amino acids. Losses at the gene ends were 6 bases for V and 6 bases for J; bases not matched to a gene: 7. The germline V gene has CDR1 ENHRY and CDR2 SYGVKD. The CDR3, as DNA: TGTGCCATCAGAGAGACAGGGAAGAATGGCTACACCTTC. Protein product: CAIRETGKNGYTF.

The genes are TRBV6-1 and TRBJ1-1; D may be TRBD1 (5 bases). Deletions cut 2 bases from V and 5 bases from J, with 18 bases between. The CDR3 loop spans 16 amino acids. Germline CDR1 reads MNHNS; CDR2 reads SASEGT. The CDR3 region is CASSERRGIGRTEAFF. In nucleotides, the CDR3 is TGTGCCAGCAGTGAACGGCGGGGGATTGGCAGAACTGAAGCTTTCTTT.

The rearrangement links TRBV2 to TRBJ2-7; 7 nucleotides match TRBD2. CDR1 and CDR2 (germline): SNHLY, FYNNEI. V gave up 8 bases and J gave up 3 bases; unmatched junction bases: 13. The CDR3 loop spans 15 amino acids. DNA for the CDR3: TGTGCCAGCGGTCTCTCGGGGGGAATAGGCTACGAGCAGTACTTC. Its protein product is CASGLSGGIGYEQYF.

J is TRBJ2-1 and V is TRBV5-1; D may be TRBD1 (7 bases). The length of the CDR3 is 16 residues. Germline V gene lookup returns CDR1 SGHRS and CDR2 YFSETQ. Trimming shortened V by 4 bases and J by 7 bases, and 21 bases separated the two germline ends. CDR3: CASSPLLKGAGNEQFF. The CDR3 nucleotides read TGCGCCAGCAGCCCCCTTTTGAAGGGGGCGGGGAATGAGCAGTTCTTC. The variable domain in full, with the rest retrieved from reference TRBV5-1 and TRBJ2-1, is KAGVTQTPRYLIKTRGQQVTLSCSPISGHRSVSWYQQTPGQGLQFLFEYFSETQRNKGNFPGRFSGRQFSNSRSEMNVSTLELGDSALYLCASSPLLKGAGNEQFFGPGTRLTVL.

The rearrangement joins TRBV30 to TRBJ1-2; TRBD1 matches at 8 bases. V lost 2 bases to trimming and J lost 3 bases; unmatched junction nucleotides: 2. CDR1 and CDR2 from the germline V gene are GTSNPN and SVGIG (reference sequence). This CDR3 has 13 amino acids. In DNA, the CDR3 is TGTGCCTGGAGTATACAGGGGGACTATGGCTACACCTTC. Amino acid sequence: CAWSIQGDYGYTF.

In DNA form, the CDR3 reads TGCGCCAGCAGCCCGTCACCCCGGGGCGAGCAGTACTTC. It specifies CASSPSPRGEQYF. This sequence joins TRBV5-1 and TRBJ2-7; possibly TRBD2 for D (5 bases). Germline CDR1 is SGHRS and CDR2 is YFSETQ. This CDR3 is 13 amino acids long. Deletions cut 4 bases from V and 6 bases from J, with 14 bases between.

The chain couples TRBV19 to TRBJ1-4, with unresolved D. The CDR3 loop spans 14 amino acids. Deletions cut 3 bases from V and 4 bases from J, with 9 bases between. Germline assignment: CDR1 LNHDA and CDR2 SQIVND (reference sequence). CDR3 sequence: CASSMGSHNEKLFF. Here the CDR3 DNA reads TGTGCCAGTAGTATGGGCAGTCATAATGAAAAACTGTTTTTT. Based on the CDR3 plus reference TRBV19 and TRBJ1-4, the full variable domain is DGGITQSPKYLFRKEGQNVTLSCEQNLNHDAMYWYRQDPGQGLRLIYYSQIVNDFQKGDIAEGYSVSREKKESFPLTVTSAQKNPTAFYLCASSMGSHNEKLFFGSGTQLSVL.

This chain uses TRBV6-1 with TRBJ2-1, with 9 bases aligning to TRBD2. V was clipped by 7 bases and J by 6 bases; unmatched bases: 10. This CDR3 spans 15 amino acids. Germline V gives CDR1 MNHNS, CDR2 SASEGT. The CDR3 sequence: CASTVAGGAINEQFF. In nucleotides, the CDR3 is TGTGCCAGCACAGTTGCGGGAGGGGCCATCAATGAGCAGTTCTTC.

The CDR3 nucleotides are TGTGCCAGCAGCTTGGACTCCCTTACGCAAGCTTTCTTT. The encoded protein is CASSLDSLTQAFF. V usage is TRBV5-4 and J usage is TRBJ1-1; D is uncertain. Germline loops: CDR1 SGHNT, CDR2 YYREEE (reference sequence). This CDR3 contains 13 residues. Trimming removed 0 bases from V and 9 bases from J, with 12 bases in between.

This rearrangement joins TRBV5-1 to TRBJ2-1, with 10 bases aligning to TRBD1. This CDR3 is built from 16 residues. CDR1 SGHRS and CDR2 YFSETQ come from the germline V gene. J gave up 9 bases and V 1 base, and 10 bases lay outside the gene matches. The chain's CDR3 is CASSLTRGTGVSEQFF. The CDR3 coding sequence is TGCGCCAGCAGCTTGACCCGCGGGACAGGGGTTAGTGAGCAGTTCTTC.

This chain uses TRBV12-5 with TRBJ2-5; D perhaps matches TRBD1 (5 bases). Germline V gives CDR1 LGHNT, CDR2 FRNRAP. The CDR3 has 14 residues. V was shortened by 8 bases and J by 4 bases, with 17 bases between the two germline ends. The CDR3 DNA reads as TGTGCTAGTATTAGGGGAATTGCAGGAGAGACCCAGTACTTC. Encoded protein: CASIRGIAGETQYF.

This clone was observed a handful of times. V is TRBV11-2 and J is TRBJ1-1; D unresolved. Trimming pared 4 bases from V and 5 bases from J, leaving 14 bases between. The CDR3 runs to 14 residues. The germline gives CDR1 SGHAT, CDR2 FQNNGV. This CDR3 is CASSSQRSGTEAFF. The CDR3 region has the DNA TGTGCCAGCAGCTCCCAGCGTAGTGGGACTGAAGCTTTCTTT.

The V gene is TRBV9, the J gene TRBJ1-1, with D uncertain. From germline, CDR1 is SGDLS and CDR2 YYNGEE. The ends were cut back, 4 bases at V and 5 bases at J, with 21 bases in the middle. This CDR3 is built from 16 residues. The CDR3 sequence is CASSPGPQSRSTEAFF. The CDR3 DNA sequence: TGTGCCAGCAGCCCGGGTCCCCAGTCGAGAAGTACTGAAGCTTTCTTT.

The chain carries TRBV29-1 and TRBJ2-5, with 11 bases aligning to TRBD2. The end of the DNA is better explained by TRBJ2-7, so the J call may be wrong. Germline assignment: CDR1 SQVTM and CDR2 ANQGSEA. CDR3 length equals 15 residues. DNA for the CDR3: TGCAGCGTTGAAGAGATGACTAGCGGGGTATACGAGCAGTACTTC. Its protein product is CSVEEMTSGVYEQYF.

The rearrangement joins TRBV2 to TRBJ1-1; perhaps TRBD1 as D (5 bases). The length of the CDR3 is 14 residues. V was pared by 6 bases and J by 3 bases, with 14 bases between. CDR1 is SNHLY, CDR2 FYNNEI, per germline. DNA for the CDR3: TGTGCCAGCAGAGTCAGGGAGGAGGACACTGAAGCTTTCTTT. Its protein product is CASRVREEDTEAFF.

This clone appeared a few times. The rearrangement joins TRBV7-2 to TRBJ1-6; no reliable D call. Trimming cost V 4 bases and J 3 bases, with 10 bases left between them. The germline V gene has CDR1 SGHTA and CDR2 FQGNSA. The CDR3 spans 15 residues. The CDR3 DNA is TGTGCCAGCAGCTCCTCCGGGATCTATAATTCACCCCTCCACTTT. Translating gives CASSSSGIYNSPLHF.

V is TRBV6-5 and J is TRBJ1-2; 9 bases line up with TRBD1. Trimming took 2 bases from V and 3 from J; bases not matched to a gene: 7. The CDR3 sequence is 16 residues long. The germline V gene encodes CDR1 MNHEY and CDR2 SVGAGI. The DNA of the CDR3 is TGTGCCAGCAGTTACCCGTGGGACAGGGCCGACTATGGCTACACCTTC. It specifies CASSYPWDRADYGYTF.